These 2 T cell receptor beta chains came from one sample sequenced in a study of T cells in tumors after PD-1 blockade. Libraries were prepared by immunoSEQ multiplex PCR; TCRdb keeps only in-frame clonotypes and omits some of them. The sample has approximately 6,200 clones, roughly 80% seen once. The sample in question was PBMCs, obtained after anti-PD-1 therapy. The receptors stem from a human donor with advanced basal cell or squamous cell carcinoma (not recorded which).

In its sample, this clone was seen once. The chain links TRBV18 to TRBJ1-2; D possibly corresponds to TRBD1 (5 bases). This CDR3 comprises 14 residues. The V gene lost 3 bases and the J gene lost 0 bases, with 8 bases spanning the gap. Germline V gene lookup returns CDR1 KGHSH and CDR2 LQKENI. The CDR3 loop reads CASSPGPSNYGYTF. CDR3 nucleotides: TGTGCCAGCTCACCGGGACCATCTAACTATGGCTACACCTTC.

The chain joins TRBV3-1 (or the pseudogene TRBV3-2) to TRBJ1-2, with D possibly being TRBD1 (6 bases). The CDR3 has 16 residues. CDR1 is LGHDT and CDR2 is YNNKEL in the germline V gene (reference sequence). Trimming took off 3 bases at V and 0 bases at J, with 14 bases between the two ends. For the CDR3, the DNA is TGTGCCAGCAGCCATGCTCCTAGGACAGCTAACTATGGCTACACCTTC. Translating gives CASSHAPRTANYGYTF.